These T cell receptor beta chains were read from a single sample in a study of shared clonotypes between healthy human individuals. The assay was immunoSEQ multiplex PCR, and TCRdb's table has in-frame clones only and misses some. The sample includes about 2.1 million clones, around 93% of them seen just once. What was sequenced was naive CD8+ T cells from PBMCs. Receptors originate from a man aged 18-30 years in good health. Some clones in this sample may be carry-over from other donors' samples. Each CDR3 is given with its conserved first and last residue. The D gene is left open where the match is weak. Size is omitted from some rows. Given values are once, few, many or a class for expanded clones.

TRBV5-1	-	TRBJ2-7	-	CASSLSQTPHYEQYF	TGCGCCAGCAGCTTGTCACAAACTCCTCACTACGAGCAGTACTTC
TRBV7-9	-	TRBJ1-4	-	CASSSPGQPEKLFF	TGTGCCAGCAGCTCGCCGGGACAACCCGAAAAACTGTTTTTT
TRBV14	-	TRBJ2-5	-	CASSQENRVLVGETQYF	TGTGCCAGCAGCCAAGAGAACAGGGTTTTGGTTGGGGAGACCCAGTACTTC
TRBV5-6	-	TRBJ2-2	-	CASSLVLGQTVGELFF	TGTGCCAGCAGCTTGGTTCTGGGCCAAACTGTCGGGGAGCTGTTTTTT
TRBV19	-	TRBJ1-4	-	CASSWGNRKDEKLFF	TGTGCCAGTAGTTGGGGGAACCGAAAGGATGAAAAACTGTTTTTT
TRBV28	-	TRBJ2-7	TRBD2	CASSPLAGMTYEQYF	TGTGCCAGCAGTCCACTAGCGGGAATGACCTACGAGCAGTACTTC
TRBV9	-	TRBJ2-7	TRBD2	CASSVGLAGNYEQYF	TGTGCCAGCAGCGTGGGACTAGCGGGAAATTACGAGCAGTACTTC
TRBV28	-	TRBJ1-5	-	CASSLFGGRTQHF	TGTGCCAGCAGTTTATTCGGAGGCCGGACCCAGCATTTT
TRBV7-9	-	TRBJ2-1	-	CASKEGRGVYNEQFF	TGTGCCAGCAAAGAGGGACGCGGAGTATACAATGAGCAGTTCTTC
TRBV13	-	TRBJ2-4	TRBD1	CASSIGTELNIQYF	TGTGCCAGCAGCATCGGGACAGAACTAAACATTCAGTACTTC
TRBV19	few	TRBJ1-1	-	CASSEHLNTEAFF	TGTGCCAGTAGTGAACATTTGAACACTGAAGCTTTCTTT
TRBV7-9	-	TRBJ1-2	-	CASRGGLRNYGYTF	TGTGCCAGCAGGGGGGGACTGAGAAACTATGGCTACACCTTC
TRBV2	-	TRBJ2-7	-	CASSEVGGIESYEQYF	TGTGCCAGCAGTGAAGTGGGGGGTATAGAGAGCTACGAGCAGTACTTC
TRBV27	few	TRBJ1-2	-	CADWGRSNYGYTF	TGTGCCGATTGGGGCAGATCTAACTATGGCTACACCTTC
TRBV10-3	-	TRBJ2-7	TRBD1	CAISSDRVHEQYF	TGTGCCATCAGTTCCGACAGGGTGCACGAGCAGTACTTC
TRBV10-3	-	TRBJ2-1	-	CAIREDSNEQFF	TGTGCCATCAGGGAAGACAGCAATGAGCAGTTCTTC
TRBV4-2	-	TRBJ1-5	-	CASSQEINGNQPQHF	TGTGCCAGCAGCCAAGAGATAAATGGCAATCAGCCCCAGCATTTT
TRBV5-1	-	TRBJ2-7	TRBD2	CASSLPNTSGSSSYEQYF	TGCGCCAGCAGCTTGCCAAATACTAGCGGGTCAAGCTCCTACGAGCAGTACTTC
TRBV19	-	TRBJ2-6	-	CASSPTDTSGANVLTF	TGTGCCAGTAGCCCGACGGACACCTCTGGGGCCAACGTCCTGACTTTC
TRBV21-1	-	TRBJ2-1	-	CASPEGQVYNEQFF	TGTGCCAGCCCCGAGGGACAGGTGTACAATGAGCAGTTCTTC
TRBV4-3	-	TRBJ2-3	TRBD1	CASSQGDRGGTDTQYF	TGCGCCAGCAGCCAAGGAGACAGGGGCGGCACAGATACGCAGTATTTT
TRBV9	-	TRBJ2-3	-	CASSAFIDSGTDTQYF	TGTGCCAGCAGCGCCTTCATTGACTCCGGGACAGATACGCAGTATTTT
TRBV9	-	TRBJ2-5	-	CASSVEGEETQYF	TGTGCCAGCAGCGTAGAGGGGGAAGAGACCCAGTACTTC
TRBV5-1	-	TRBJ2-2	TRBD2	CASSSSGRGMAGELFF	TGCGCCAGCAGCTCTAGCGGGAGGGGAATGGCCGGGGAGCTGTTTTTT
TRBV9	-	TRBJ2-1	-	CASSAGTVEWNEQFF	TGTGCCAGCAGCGCGGGAACCGTGGAATGGAATGAGCAGTTCTTC
TRBV5-8	-	TRBJ1-5	-	CASSLVPGLYQPQHF	TGTGCCAGCAGCTTGGTGCCGGGGCTTTATCAGCCCCAGCATTTT
TRBV9	few	TRBJ2-7	-	CASSGQSSYEQYF	TGTGCCAGCAGCGGACAGAGCTCCTACGAGCAGTACTTC